A selection of T cell receptor beta chains follows, all from one sample in a study of tumor-infiltrating lymphocytes in primary liver carcinoma. Via MiXCR, TCRdb re-called the multiplex PCR reads, giving one row per CDR3 protein. The profile shows about 330,000 distinct CDR3 sequences, roughly 61% of them singletons. Sequenced input: peripheral blood. The receptors were sampled from a man aged 35-49 years with primary liver carcinoma and hepatitis B virus infection. Both conserved end residues are trimmed from each CDR3.

V gene: TRBV6-2/TRBV6-3
J gene: TRBJ2-6
CDR3 protein: ASSYSTGAGANLPT

V gene: TRBV29-1
J gene: TRBJ2-7
CDR3 protein: SVIIADSYEQY

V gene: TRBV6-2/TRBV6-3
J gene: TRBJ2-2
CDR3 protein: ASGKGTGSNTGELF

V gene: TRBV11-2
J gene: TRBJ1-5
CDR3 protein: ASRLGTNQHQH

V gene: TRBV14
J gene: TRBJ2-1
CDR3 protein: ASSQPVYNEQF

V gene: TRBV6-1
J gene: .
CDR3 protein: ATTGYSYNEQY

V gene: TRBV6-5
J gene: TRBJ2-6
CDR3 protein: ANSYSPESSGANVLT

V gene: TRBV6-6
J gene: TRBJ1-5
CDR3 protein: ASSYSISGRGNQPKH

V gene: TRBV6-5
J gene: TRBJ2-5
CDR3 protein: ASSPMQGAETQY

V gene: TRBV12-3/TRBV12-4
J gene: TRBJ2-5
CDR3 protein: VSSLWDGRTQY

V gene: TRBV10-3
J gene: TRBJ2-7
CDR3 protein: AIRDPQGGNGEQY

V gene: TRBV6-2/TRBV6-3
J gene: TRBJ2-1
CDR3 protein: ANSDEGTGSHEQF

V gene: TRBV14
J gene: TRBJ2-1
CDR3 protein: DSSLRRTSGYNEQF

V gene: TRBV1
J gene: TRBJ2-1
CDR3 protein: TSSQVTSEKSYNEQF

V gene: TRBV6-5
J gene: TRBJ2-7
CDR3 protein: ASSYDGTSGSSYEQY

V gene: TRBV5-1
J gene: TRBJ2-3
CDR3 protein: ASSLVPSGRSTDTQY

V gene: TRBV11-2
J gene: TRBJ2-7
CDR3 protein: ASGSPETYEQY

V gene: TRBV5-1
J gene: TRBJ2-7
CDR3 protein: ASRARQAITYEQY

V gene: TRBV19
J gene: TRBJ2-1
CDR3 protein: ASSIDRAGVSSYNEQF

V gene: TRBV11-2
J gene: TRBJ1-5
CDR3 protein: ASSRGVEQPQH

V gene: TRBV29-1
J gene: TRBJ2-3
CDR3 protein: SFEFTTGDTQY

V gene: TRBV11-3
J gene: TRBJ1-3
CDR3 protein: ASSPQTEVRVNTIY

V gene: TRBV6-2/TRBV6-3
J gene: TRBJ1-1
CDR3 protein: ASSYFGNTEAF

V gene: TRBV11-2
J gene: TRBJ2-7
CDR3 protein: ARSTTSGRGYEQY